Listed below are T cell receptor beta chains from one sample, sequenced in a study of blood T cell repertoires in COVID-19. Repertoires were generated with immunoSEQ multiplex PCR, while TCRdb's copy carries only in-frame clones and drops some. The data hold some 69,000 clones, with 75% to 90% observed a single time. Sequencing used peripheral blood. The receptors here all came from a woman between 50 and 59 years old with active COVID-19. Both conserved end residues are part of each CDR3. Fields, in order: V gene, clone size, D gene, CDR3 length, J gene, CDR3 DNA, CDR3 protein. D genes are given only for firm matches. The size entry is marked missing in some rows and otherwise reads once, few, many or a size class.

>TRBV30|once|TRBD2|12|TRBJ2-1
TGTGCCTGGAGTAGACTAGCGGGGGCTCAGTTCTTC
CAWSRLAGAQFF
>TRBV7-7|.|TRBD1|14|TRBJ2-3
TGTGCCAGCAGCCCCCGACAGGGATTGGATACGCAGTATTTT
CASSPRQGLDTQYF
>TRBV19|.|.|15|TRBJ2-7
TGTGCCAGTAGTGATAGACTGCCCTTACCGGGCGAGCAGTACTTC
CASSDRLPLPGEQYF
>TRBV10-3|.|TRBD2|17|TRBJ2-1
TGTGCCATCAGCAATTTGCGGACCGGGACTAGCAAAGATGAGCAGTTCTTC
CAISNLRTGTSKDEQFF
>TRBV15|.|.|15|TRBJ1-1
TGTGCCACCAGCAGAGCAGACAGTCCGACCGCTGAAGCTTTCTTT
CATSRADSPTAEAFF
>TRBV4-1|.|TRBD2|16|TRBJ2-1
TGCGCCAGCAGCCAAGGGGAGGGAGCCGGCTACAATGAGCAGTTCTTC
CASSQGEGAGYNEQFF
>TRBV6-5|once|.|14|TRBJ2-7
TGTGCCAGCAGTTACGGGCAGGGGGGCTACGAGCAGTACTTC
CASSYGQGGYEQYF
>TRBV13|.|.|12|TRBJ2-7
TGTGCCAGCAGCCTCCAGGGTTCCGAGCAGTACTTC
CASSLQGSEQYF
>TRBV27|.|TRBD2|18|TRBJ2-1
TGTGCCAGCAGTTCCGGGGGGACTAGCGGGTATCTTTACAATGAGCAGTTCTTC
CASSSGGTSGYLYNEQFF
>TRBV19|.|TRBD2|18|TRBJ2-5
TGTGCCACGTCCCCGAAAGTAGCGGGCGGGGCGAGGGAAGAGACCCAGTACTTC
CATSPKVAGGAREETQYF
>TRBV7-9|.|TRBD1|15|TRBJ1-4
TGTGCCAGCAGTCCCGGGACAGGGGACAATGAAAAACTGTTTTTT
CASSPGTGDNEKLFF
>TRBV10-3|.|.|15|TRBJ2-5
TGTGCCATCAGTCCCCGAAGGGTGGAGGAGGAGACCCAGTACTTC
CAISPRRVEEETQYF
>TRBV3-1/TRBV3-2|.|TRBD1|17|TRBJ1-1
TGTGCCAGCAGCGGACATTGGGACAGGGGGTTTCGCACTGAAGCTTTCTTT
CASSGHWDRGFRTEAFF
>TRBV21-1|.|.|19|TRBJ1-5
TGTGCCAGCAGCAAAATAAGTGGTAGGACAGCTTATAGCAATCAGCCCCAGCATTTT
CASSKISGRTAYSNQPQHF
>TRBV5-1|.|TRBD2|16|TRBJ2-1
TGCGCCAGCAGCTTGACTAGCGGGAGTTCCTACAATGAGCAGTTCTTC
CASSLTSGSSYNEQFF
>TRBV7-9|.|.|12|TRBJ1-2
TGTGCCAGCAGCTTAGCGGCGGTTGGCTACACCTTC
CASSLAAVGYTF
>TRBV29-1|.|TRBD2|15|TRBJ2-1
TGCAGCGTTAGGGCGGGAGTGCGGCCCTACAATGAGCAGTTCTTC
CSVRAGVRPYNEQFF
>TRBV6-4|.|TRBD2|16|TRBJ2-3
TGTGCCAGCAGTGACTCCACTAGCGGGGGCACAGATACGCAGTATTTT
CASSDSTSGGTDTQYF
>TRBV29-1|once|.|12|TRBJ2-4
TGCAGCGTTCGGGTGACCAAAAACATTCAGTACTTC
CSVRVTKNIQYF
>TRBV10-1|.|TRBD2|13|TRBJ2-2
TGCGCCAGCAGTGATCGGGGGGCCGGGGAGCTGTTTTTT
CASSDRGAGELFF
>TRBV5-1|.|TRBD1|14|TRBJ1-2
TGCGCCAGCAGCTCTGACAGGGGGGCATATGGCTACACCTTC
CASSSDRGAYGYTF
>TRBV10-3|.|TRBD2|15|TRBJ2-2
TGTGCCATCAGTGATGTTAGCGGGAGTCCCGGGGAGCTGTTTTTT
CAISDVSGSPGELFF
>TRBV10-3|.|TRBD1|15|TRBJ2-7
TGTGCCATCAGTGAGCCAGACAGGGGCGGGGACGAGCAGTACTTC
CAISEPDRGGDEQYF
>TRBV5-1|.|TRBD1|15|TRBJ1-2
TGCGCCAGCAGCTTCCCGGGACAGGGAACCTATGGCTACACCTTC
CASSFPGQGTYGYTF
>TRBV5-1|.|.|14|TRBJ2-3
TGCGCCAGCAGCCGCGAGGGAGTCCCAGATACGCAGTATTTT
CASSREGVPDTQYF
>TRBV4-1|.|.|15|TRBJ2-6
TGCGCCAGCAGCCAAGCGGAGGCCTGGGCCAACGTCCTGACTTTC
CASSQAEAWANVLTF
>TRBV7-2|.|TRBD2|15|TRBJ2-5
TGTGCCAGCAGCTTAGGCATGCGGGGGGGAGAGACCCAGTACTTC
CASSLGMRGGETQYF
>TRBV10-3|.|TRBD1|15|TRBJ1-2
TGTGCCATCAGTATGACAGGGCTCCATAACTATGGCTACACCTTC
CAISMTGLHNYGYTF
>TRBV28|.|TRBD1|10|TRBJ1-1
TGTGCCAGCGGACAGGGGGCAGCTTTCTTT
CASGQGAAFF
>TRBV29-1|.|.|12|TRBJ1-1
TGCAGCGTGGTGGGGGGGAACACTGAAGCTTTCTTT
CSVVGGNTEAFF
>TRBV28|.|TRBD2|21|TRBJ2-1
TGTGCCAGCAGTTTACAGGTCAGGGGCAGAGGACTAGCGGGAGGTCGCAATGAGCAGTTCTTC
CASSLQVRGRGLAGGRNEQFF
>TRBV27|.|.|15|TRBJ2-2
TGTGCCAGCAGTTCGCACAGGGAAGTTACCGGGGAGCTGTTTTTT
CASSSHREVTGELFF
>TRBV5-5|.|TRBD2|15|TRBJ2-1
TGTGCCAGCAGCTTGGGACTAGCGGGGAACAATGAGCAGTTCTTC
CASSLGLAGNNEQFF
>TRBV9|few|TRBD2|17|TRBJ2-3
TGTGCCAGCAGCGTAGCTACCAGCGGGAGGGGGACAGATACGCAGTATTTT
CASSVATSGRGTDTQYF
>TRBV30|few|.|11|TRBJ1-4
TGTGCCTGGACTAGTCACGAAAAACTGTTTTTT
CAWTSHEKLFF
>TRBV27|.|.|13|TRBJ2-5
TGTGCCAGCAGTCCAGCGGGCTGGGAGACCCAGTACTTC
CASSPAGWETQYF
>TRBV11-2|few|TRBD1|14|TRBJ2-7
TGTGCCAGCAGCTTAGGACAGGGCAGATACGAGCAGTACTTC
CASSLGQGRYEQYF
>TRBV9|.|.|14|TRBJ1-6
TGTGCCAGCAGCCCTGGACACTGGAAATTCACCCTCCACTTT
CASSPGHWKFTLHF
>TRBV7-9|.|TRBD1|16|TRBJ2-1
TGTGCCAGCACCCCTCGGACAGGCCCCTTTCTCGATGAGCAGTTCTTC
CASTPRTGPFLDEQFF
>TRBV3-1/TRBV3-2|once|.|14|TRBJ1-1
TGTGCCAGCAGGAGATCGGGGTTGAACACTGAAGCTTTCTTT
CASRRSGLNTEAFF
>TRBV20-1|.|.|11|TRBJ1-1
TGCAGTGCTCGGGGGGGCACTGAAGCTTTCTTT
CSARGGTEAFF
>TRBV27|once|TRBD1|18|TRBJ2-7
TGTGCCAGCAGTCCTTTTAGGGGGCTTGCACTTAGCTCCTACGAGCAGTACTTC
CASSPFRGLALSSYEQYF